Below, 18 T cell receptor beta chains from the same sample are listed, as sequenced in a study of T cell responses to AZD1222 COVID-19 vaccine. Sequenced by immunoSEQ multiplex PCR; TCRdb stores in-frame clones only, minus some. The sample includes 110,000 to 150,000 clones, more than 85% of them seen just once. The material was peripheral blood, obtained on day 0 of AZD1222 vaccination. These receptors all stem from an adult in good health.

The chain couples TRBV29-1 to TRBJ1-2; no firm D call. Germline CDR1 SQVTM, CDR2 ANQGSEA. V dropped 0 bases and J dropped 2 bases, with 7 bases sitting between them. The CDR3 extends over 13 amino acids. The CDR3 reads CSVEEQTNYGYTF. The CDR3 DNA sequence: TGCAGCGTTGAAGAGCAGACCAACTATGGCTACACCTTC.

The chain has TRBV6-1 and TRBJ1-2; 11 nucleotides agree with TRBD1. After removal of 4 bases from V and 4 bases from J, the junction contained 11 bases not matched to a gene. The CDR3 has 17 residues. CDR1 MNHNS and CDR2 SASEGT come from the germline V gene. Written as DNA, the CDR3 is TGTGCCAGCAGTGCATACATGGGACAGGGGGTATTCTATGGCTACACCTTC. This gives the protein CASSAYMGQGVFYGYTF.

For the CDR3, the DNA is TGTGCCTGGAGTGTAGGCGGGGGTGCTGAAGCTTTCTTT. This translates into CAWSVGGGAEAFF. This chain connects TRBV30 to TRBJ1-1; D is perhaps TRBD1 (5 bases). Germline values: CDR1 GTSNPN, CDR2 SVGIG (reference sequence). V dropped 0 bases and J dropped 6 bases, with 11 bases sitting between them. The CDR3 contains 13 residues.

The DNA for the CDR3 is TGCGCCAGCAGCCAAGGGACAGTAGCTAACTATGGCTACACCTTC. Translation gives CASSQGTVANYGYTF. V gene TRBV4-1 combines with J gene TRBJ1-2; TRBD1 might be the D (6 bases). The CDR3 consists of 15 residues. Trimming took off 1 base at V and 0 bases at J, with 9 bases between the two ends. Germline V gene data show CDR1 as MGHRA and CDR2 as YSYEKL.

This clone was detected only once. The gene calls are TRBV7-3 and TRBJ2-2; 7 positions agree with TRBD1. V trimming: 4 bases; J trimming: 4 bases; junction bases outside the gene matches: 6. Looked up from germline, CDR1 is SGHTA and CDR2 is FQGTGA. The CDR3 is 15 amino acids. The CDR3: CASSYDRAGTGELFF. In DNA, the CDR3 is TGTGCCAGCAGCTACGACAGGGCCGGCACCGGGGAGCTGTTTTTT.

The chain couples TRBV3-1 (or the pseudogene TRBV3-2) to TRBJ1-6, with 7 bases lining up with TRBD1. The CDR3 runs to 14 residues. Germline CDR1 reads LGHDT; CDR2 reads YNNKEL (reference sequence). V dropped 2 bases and J dropped 10; count of bases not matched to a gene: 5. CDR3 sequence (DNA): TGTGCCAGCAGCCAACCCCTACAGGGGTCACCCCTCCACTTT. Translating it yields CASSQPLQGSPLHF.

The V and J genes are TRBV9 and TRBJ1-2, with D perhaps TRBD1 (5 bases). V was pared by 3 bases and J by 4 bases, with 19 bases between. This CDR3 is 16 amino acids long. Germline values: CDR1 SGDLS, CDR2 YYNGEE. The CDR3: CASSAGKGNGGYGYTF. DNA for the CDR3: TGTGCCAGCAGCGCGGGGAAGGGGAACGGAGGCTATGGCTACACCTTC. Variable domain in full (rest from reference TRBV9 and TRBJ1-2): DSGVTQTPKHLITATGQRVTLRCSPRSGDLSVYWYQQSLDQGLQFLIQYYNGEERAKGNILERFSAQQFPDLHSELNLSSLELGDSALYFCASSAGKGNGGYGYTFGSGTRLTVV.

V usage is TRBV4-2 and J usage is TRBJ1-1, with D possibly matching TRBD1 (6 bases). The V end lost 7 bases, the J end lost 0 bases, and 15 bases lay between the germline ends. The CDR3 has 15 residues. CDR1 is LGHNA and CDR2 is YNFKEQ in the germline V gene. CDR3 region: CASMGHRTVNTEAFF. Here the CDR3 DNA reads TGTGCCAGCATGGGACACAGGACGGTGAACACTGAAGCTTTCTTT.

J is TRBJ1-5 and V is TRBV7-2; 8 positions agree with TRBD1. This CDR3 comprises 16 residues. Germline CDR1 and CDR2: SGHTA and FQGNSA. V dropped 5 bases and J dropped 7; count of bases not matched to a gene: 13. In nucleotides, the CDR3 is TGTGCCAGCAGCGGGGGAACAGGGGGAAGGAGACAGCCCCAGCATTTT. Encoded protein: CASSGGTGGRRQPQHF.

The rearrangement uses TRBV7-3 and TRBJ2-3; TRBD2 matches at 8 bases. Germline trimming cut 4 bases from V and 12 bases from J; bases unmatched to any gene: 9. The CDR3 spans 13 residues. Germline V gene sequence: CDR1 SGHTA, CDR2 FQGTGA. CDR3 protein: CASSSLAGRFQYF. Written as DNA, the CDR3 is TGTGCCAGCAGCTCTTTAGCGGGACGGTTTCAGTATTTT.

V gene TRBV6-4 combines with J gene TRBJ1-5, with 8 positions matching TRBD1. CDR1 is MRHNA, CDR2 SNTAGT, per germline. J lost 5 bases, V lost 3 bases, and 3 bases had no gene match. This CDR3 is 14 amino acids long. Written as DNA, the CDR3 is TGTGCCAGCAGTGAGACAGGGGCTTATCAGCCCCAGCATTTT. Amino acids: CASSETGAYQPQHF.

This clone was counted once. This rearrangement joins TRBV6-5 to TRBJ1-2; D possibly corresponds to TRBD1 (5 bases). V lost 8 bases to trimming and J lost 7 bases, with 14 bases between them. This CDR3 is 12 amino acids long. The germline gives CDR1 MNHEY, CDR2 SVGAGI. As DNA, the CDR3 is TGTGCCAGCCTTCCCCCAGGGAGTGGCTACACCTTC. This gives the protein CASLPPGSGYTF.

The rearrangement uses TRBV12-3 or TRBV12-4 and TRBJ2-3; possible D gene TRBD2, 6 bases. The V gene lost 4 bases and the J gene lost 8 bases, with 7 bases spanning the gap. This CDR3 spans 11 amino acids. CDR3 loop: CASSSGVTQYF. Here the CDR3 DNA reads TGTGCCAGCAGTTCGGGGGTTACGCAGTATTTT.

The gene calls are TRBV14 and TRBJ2-7; tentative D call: TRBD1 (6 bases). Trimming pared 0 bases from V and 6 bases from J, leaving 24 bases between. The CDR3 is 18 residues long. The germline CDR1 and CDR2 sequences are SGHDN and FVKESK. CDR3 sequence reads: CASSQDVGLEWEGGEQYF. The CDR3 bases are TGTGCCAGCAGCCAAGATGTTGGATTGGAGTGGGAAGGGGGCGAGCAGTACTTC. The whole variable domain, remainder taken from reference TRBV14 and TRBJ2-7, is EAGVTQFPSHSVIEKGQTVTLRCDPISGHDNLYWYRRVMGKEIKFLLHFVKESKQDESGMPNNRFLAERTGGTYSTLKVQPAELEDSGVYFCASSQDVGLEWEGGEQYFGPGTRLTVT.

The chain links TRBV25-1 to TRBJ1-2, with D perhaps matching TRBD1 (6 bases). Germline CDR1 MGHDK, CDR2 SYGVNS. The germline V and J ends were trimmed by 4 bases and 8 bases, with 14 bases remaining between them. This CDR3 has 13 amino acids. CDR3 nucleotides: TGTGCCAGCAGTGTTACAGGGACTTCGGGCTACACCTTC. Translated: CASSVTGTSGYTF.

This chain links TRBV21-1 with TRBJ2-2; the table's D call, TRBD1, was not checked against the DNA. TRBV21-1 is a documented pseudogene. This CDR3 region has 15 residues. CDR3 protein: CASNLSKGLGGELFF. The CDR3 region has the DNA TGTGCCAGCAACTTAAGTAAGGGGCTGGGCGGGGAGCTGTTTTTT.

This clone was seen more than once but under ten times. The genes are TRBV2 and TRBJ2-1; 8 nucleotides match TRBD1. The CDR3 loop spans 10 amino acids. J gave up 15 bases and V 6 bases, and 4 bases lay outside the gene matches. Germline-derived CDR1 and CDR2 are SNHLY and FYNNEI. The CDR3 here is CASRTGVWFF. Written as DNA, the CDR3 is TGTGCCAGCAGGACAGGGGTTTGGTTCTTC.

This chain uses TRBV19 with TRBJ1-4; D is uncertain. The CDR3 length is 15 residues. The V gene lost 5 bases and the J gene lost 1 base, with 11 bases spanning the gap. Germline V gene sequence: CDR1 LNHDA, CDR2 SQIVND (reference sequence). This CDR3 is CASSPSVVTNEKLFF. The DNA for the CDR3 is TGTGCCAGTAGTCCCTCCGTGGTAACTAATGAAAAACTGTTTTTT.